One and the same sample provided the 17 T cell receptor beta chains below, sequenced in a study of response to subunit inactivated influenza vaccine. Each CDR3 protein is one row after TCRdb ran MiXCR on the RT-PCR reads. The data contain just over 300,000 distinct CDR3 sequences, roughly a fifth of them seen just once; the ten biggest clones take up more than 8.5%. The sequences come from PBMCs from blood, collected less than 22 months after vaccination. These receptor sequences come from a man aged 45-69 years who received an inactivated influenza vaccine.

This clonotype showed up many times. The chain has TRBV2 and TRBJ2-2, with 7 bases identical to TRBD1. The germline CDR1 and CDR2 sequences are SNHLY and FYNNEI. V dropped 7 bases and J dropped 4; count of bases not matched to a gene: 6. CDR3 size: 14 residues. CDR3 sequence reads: CASKLTGVTGELFF. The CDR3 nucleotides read TGTGCCAGCAAATTAACAGGGGTCACCGGGGAGCTGTTTTTT.

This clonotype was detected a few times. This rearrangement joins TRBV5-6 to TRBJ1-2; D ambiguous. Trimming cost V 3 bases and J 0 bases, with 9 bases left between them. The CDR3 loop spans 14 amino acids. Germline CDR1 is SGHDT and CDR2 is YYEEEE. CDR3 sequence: CASSSPGSNYGYTF. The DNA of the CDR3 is TGTGCCAGCAGCTCTCCAGGATCTAACTATGGCTACACCTTC.

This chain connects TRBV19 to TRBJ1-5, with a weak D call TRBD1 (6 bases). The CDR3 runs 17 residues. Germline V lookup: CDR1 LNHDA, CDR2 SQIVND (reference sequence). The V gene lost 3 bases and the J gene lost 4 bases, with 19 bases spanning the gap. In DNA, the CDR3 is TGTGCCAGTAGTATGTTGGGCAGGGGAAGGTCAAATCAGCCCCAGCATTTT. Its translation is CASSMLGRGRSNQPQHF.

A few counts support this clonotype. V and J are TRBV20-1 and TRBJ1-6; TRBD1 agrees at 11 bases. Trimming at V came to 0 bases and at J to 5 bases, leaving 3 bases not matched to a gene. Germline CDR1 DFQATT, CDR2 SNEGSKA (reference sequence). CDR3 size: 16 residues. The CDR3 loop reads CSARDVGQGDNSPLHF. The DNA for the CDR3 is TGCAGTGCTAGAGACGTGGGACAGGGGGATAATTCACCCCTCCACTTT.

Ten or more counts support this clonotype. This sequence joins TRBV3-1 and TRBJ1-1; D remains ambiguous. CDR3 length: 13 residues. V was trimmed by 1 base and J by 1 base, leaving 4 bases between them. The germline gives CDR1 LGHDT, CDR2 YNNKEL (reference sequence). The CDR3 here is CASSQVGNTEAFF. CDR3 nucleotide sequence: TGTGCCAGCAGCCAAGTTGGGAACACTGAAGCTTTCTTT.

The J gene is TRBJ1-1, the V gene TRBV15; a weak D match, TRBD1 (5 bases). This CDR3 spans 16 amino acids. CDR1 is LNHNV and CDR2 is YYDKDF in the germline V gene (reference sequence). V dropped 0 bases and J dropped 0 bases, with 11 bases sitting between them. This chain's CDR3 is CATSRDQAGMNTEAFF. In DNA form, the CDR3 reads TGTGCCACCAGCAGAGATCAGGCAGGGATGAACACTGAAGCTTTCTTT.

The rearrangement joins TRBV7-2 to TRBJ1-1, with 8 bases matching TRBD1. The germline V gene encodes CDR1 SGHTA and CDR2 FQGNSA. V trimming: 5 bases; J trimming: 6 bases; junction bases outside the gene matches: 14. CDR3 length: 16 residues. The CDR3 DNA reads TGTGCCAGCAGCCGACACGGGAACACAGGGGGAGCTGAAGCTTTCTTT. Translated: CASSRHGNTGGAEAFF.

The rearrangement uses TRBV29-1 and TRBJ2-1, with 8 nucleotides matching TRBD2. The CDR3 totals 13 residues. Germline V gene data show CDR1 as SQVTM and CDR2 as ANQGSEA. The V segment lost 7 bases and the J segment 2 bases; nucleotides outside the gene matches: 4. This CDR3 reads CSAAGGTYNEQFF. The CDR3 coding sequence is TGCAGCGCGGCGGGAGGCACCTACAATGAGCAGTTCTTC.

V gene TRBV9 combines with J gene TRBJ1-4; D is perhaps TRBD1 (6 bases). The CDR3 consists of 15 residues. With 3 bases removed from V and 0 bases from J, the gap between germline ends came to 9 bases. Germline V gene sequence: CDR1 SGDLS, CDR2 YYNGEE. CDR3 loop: CASSEGGATNEKLFF. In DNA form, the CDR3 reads TGTGCCAGCAGCGAGGGGGGGGCAACTAATGAAAAACTGTTTTTT. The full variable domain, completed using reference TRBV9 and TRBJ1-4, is DSGVTQTPKHLITATGQRVTLRCSPRSGDLSVYWYQQSLDQGLQFLIQYYNGEERAKGNILERFSAQQFPDLHSELNLSSLELGDSALYFCASSEGGATNEKLFFGSGTQLSVL.

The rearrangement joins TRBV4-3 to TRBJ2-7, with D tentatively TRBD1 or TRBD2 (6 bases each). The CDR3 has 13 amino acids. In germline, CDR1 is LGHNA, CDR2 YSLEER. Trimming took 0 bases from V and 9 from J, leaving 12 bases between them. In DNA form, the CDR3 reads TGCGCCAGCAGCCAAGATCGGGGGCTTGGGCAGTACTTC. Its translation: CASSQDRGLGQYF.

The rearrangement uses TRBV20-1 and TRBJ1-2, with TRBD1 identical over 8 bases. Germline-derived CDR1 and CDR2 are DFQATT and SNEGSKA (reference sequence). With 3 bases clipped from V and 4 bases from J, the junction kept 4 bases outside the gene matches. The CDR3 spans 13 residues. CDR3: CSARQGAGYGYTF. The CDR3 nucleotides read TGCAGTGCTAGGCAGGGGGCAGGCTATGGCTACACCTTC.

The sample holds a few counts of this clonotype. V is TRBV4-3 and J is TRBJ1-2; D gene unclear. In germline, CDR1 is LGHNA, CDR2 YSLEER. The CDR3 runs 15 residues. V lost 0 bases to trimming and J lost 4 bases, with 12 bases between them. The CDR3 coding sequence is TGCGCCAGCAGCCAAGATCCGGTACAAAGCTATGGCTACACCTTC. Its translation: CASSQDPVQSYGYTF.

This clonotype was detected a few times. The CDR3 nucleotides are TGTGCCAGCAGCTCACCTTCGGGCTATGGCTACACCTTC. Its protein is CASSSPSGYGYTF. This chain connects TRBV5-4 to TRBJ1-2; D gene unclear. Trimming shortened V by 3 bases and J by 4 bases, and 10 bases separated the two germline ends. This CDR3 region has 13 residues. Germline V gives CDR1 SGHNT, CDR2 YYREEE (reference sequence). The full variable domain, completed using reference TRBV5-4 and TRBJ1-2, is ETGVTQSPTHLIKTRGQQVTLRCSSQSGHNTVSWYQQALGQGPQFIFQYYREEENGRGNFPPRFSGLQFPNYSSELNVNALELDDSALYLCASSSPSGYGYTFGSGTRLTVV.

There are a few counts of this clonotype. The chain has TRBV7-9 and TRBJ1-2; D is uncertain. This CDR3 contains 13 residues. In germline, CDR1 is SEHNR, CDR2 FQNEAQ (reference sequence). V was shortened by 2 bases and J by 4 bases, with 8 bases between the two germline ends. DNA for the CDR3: TGTGCCAGCAGCTTACTTGGGATCTATGGCTACACCTTC. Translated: CASSLLGIYGYTF. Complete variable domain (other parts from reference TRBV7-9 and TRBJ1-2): DTGVSQNPRHKITKRGQNVTFRCDPISEHNRLYWYRQTLGQGPEFLTYFQNEAQLEKSRLLSDRFSAERPKGSFSTLEIQRTEQGDSAMYLCASSLLGIYGYTFGSGTRLTVV.

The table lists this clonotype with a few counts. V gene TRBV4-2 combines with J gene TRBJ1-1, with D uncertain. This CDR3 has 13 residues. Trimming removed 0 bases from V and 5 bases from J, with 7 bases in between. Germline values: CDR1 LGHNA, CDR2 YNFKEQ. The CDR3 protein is CASSQDRSTEAFF. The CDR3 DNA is TGTGCCAGCAGCCAAGATCGTAGTACTGAAGCTTTCTTT.

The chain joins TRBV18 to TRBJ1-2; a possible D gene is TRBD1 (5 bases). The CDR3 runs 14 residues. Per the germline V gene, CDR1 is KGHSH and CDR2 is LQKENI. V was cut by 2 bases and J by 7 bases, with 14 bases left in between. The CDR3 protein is CASSPGTGPFGYTF. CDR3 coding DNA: TGTGCCAGCTCACCAGGAACAGGTCCCTTTGGCTACACCTTC.

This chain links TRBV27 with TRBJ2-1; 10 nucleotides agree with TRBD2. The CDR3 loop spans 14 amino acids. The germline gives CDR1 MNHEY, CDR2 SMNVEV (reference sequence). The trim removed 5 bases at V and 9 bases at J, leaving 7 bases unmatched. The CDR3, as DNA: TGTGCCAGCAGTCACACTAGCGGGATTATTGAGCAGTTCTTC. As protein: CASSHTSGIIEQFF.